This paragraph covers one T cell receptor beta chain sequence. This entry comes from a study of PD-1 blockade in classical Hodgkin lymphoma. Sequencing was performed with immunoSEQ multiplex PCR; in TCRdb, only in-frame clones are kept and a portion is missing. The sample records 95,000 or so clones, approximately 88% being singletons. Every one of the patients relapsed after autologous stem cell transplantation (brentuximab vedotin exposure was variable). The sequence came from a human donor with classical Hodgkin lymphoma. The input for sequencing was peripheral blood mononuclear cells (PBMCs), taken at baseline.

This CDR3 is CASSLDGSPWETQYF. The CDR3 bases are TGCGCCAGCAGCTTGGATGGGAGTCCCTGGGAGACCCAGTACTTC. The chain employs TRBV5-1 and TRBJ2-5, with D possibly matching TRBD2 (5 bases). The CDR3 contains 15 residues. The V gene lost 0 bases and the J gene lost 5 bases, with 14 bases spanning the gap. Germline V gene sequence: CDR1 SGHRS, CDR2 YFSETQ. The complete variable domain, with remaining parts taken from reference TRBV5-1 and TRBJ2-5, reads KAGVTQTPRYLIKTRGQQVTLSCSPISGHRSVSWYQQTPGQGLQFLFEYFSETQRNKGNFPGRFSGRQFSNSRSEMNVSTLELGDSALYLCASSLDGSPWETQYFGPGTRLLVL.